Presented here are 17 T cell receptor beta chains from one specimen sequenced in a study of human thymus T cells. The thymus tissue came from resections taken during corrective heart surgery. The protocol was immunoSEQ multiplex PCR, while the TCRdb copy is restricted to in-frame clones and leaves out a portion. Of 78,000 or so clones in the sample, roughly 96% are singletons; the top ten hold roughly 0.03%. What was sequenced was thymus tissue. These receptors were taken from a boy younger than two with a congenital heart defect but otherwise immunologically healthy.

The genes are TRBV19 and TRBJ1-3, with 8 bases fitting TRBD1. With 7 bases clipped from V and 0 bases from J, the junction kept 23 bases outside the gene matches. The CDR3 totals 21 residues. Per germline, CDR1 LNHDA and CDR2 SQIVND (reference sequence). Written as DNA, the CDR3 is TGTGCCAGTATCCCCTCGGGGGACAGGAATCCGTCTTCCAGCTCTGGAAACACCATATATTTT. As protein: CASIPSGDRNPSSSSGNTIYF.

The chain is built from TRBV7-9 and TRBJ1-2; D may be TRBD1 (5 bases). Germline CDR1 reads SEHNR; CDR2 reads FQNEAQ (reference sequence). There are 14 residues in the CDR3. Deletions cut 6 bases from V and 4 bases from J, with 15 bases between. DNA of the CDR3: TGTGCCAGCAGGCCCAGGGCTGCCACCTATGGCTACACCTTC. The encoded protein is CASRPRAATYGYTF.

This chain's CDR3 is CASSLLPRRGDTGELFF. Written as DNA, the CDR3 is TGTGCCAGCAGCTTACTCCCCCGGCGGGGGGACACCGGGGAGCTGTTTTTT. J is TRBJ2-2 and V is TRBV7-9; 8 nucleotides align to TRBD2. Germline V gene lookup returns CDR1 SEHNR and CDR2 FQNEAQ (reference sequence). V was clipped by 2 bases and J by 3 bases; unmatched bases: 8. The CDR3 runs to 17 residues. The full variable domain, with the rest looked up from reference TRBV7-9 and TRBJ2-2, is DTGVSQNPRHKITKRGQNVTFRCDPISEHNRLYWYRQTLGQGPEFLTYFQNEAQLEKSRLLSDRFSAERPKGSFSTLEIQRTEQGDSAMYLCASSLLPRRGDTGELFFGEGSRLTVL.

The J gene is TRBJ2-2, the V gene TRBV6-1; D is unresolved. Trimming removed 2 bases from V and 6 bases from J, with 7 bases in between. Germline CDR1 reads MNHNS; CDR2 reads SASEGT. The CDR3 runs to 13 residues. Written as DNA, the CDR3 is TGTGCCAGCAGTGAAAGTTCGGCCGGGGAGCTGTTTTTT. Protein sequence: CASSESSAGELFF.

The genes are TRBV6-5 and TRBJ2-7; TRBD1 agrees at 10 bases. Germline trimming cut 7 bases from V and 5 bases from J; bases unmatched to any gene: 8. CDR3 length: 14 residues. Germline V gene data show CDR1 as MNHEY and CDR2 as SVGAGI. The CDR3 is CASTPGTGEHEQYF. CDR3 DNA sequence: TGTGCCAGCACCCCCGGGACAGGGGAACACGAGCAGTACTTC.

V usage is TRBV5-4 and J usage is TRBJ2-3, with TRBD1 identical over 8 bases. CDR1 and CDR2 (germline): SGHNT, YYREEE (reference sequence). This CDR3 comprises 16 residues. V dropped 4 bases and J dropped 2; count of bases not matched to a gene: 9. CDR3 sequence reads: CASSRTGRRHTDTQYF. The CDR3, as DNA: TGTGCCAGCAGCAGGACAGGGAGGCGGCACACAGATACGCAGTATTTT.

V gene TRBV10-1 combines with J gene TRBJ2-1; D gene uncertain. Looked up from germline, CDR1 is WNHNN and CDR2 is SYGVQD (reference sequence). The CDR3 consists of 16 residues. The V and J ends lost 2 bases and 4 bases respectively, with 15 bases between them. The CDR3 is CASSEKGHASYNEQFF. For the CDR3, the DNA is TGCGCCAGCAGTGAGAAAGGGCATGCCTCTTACAATGAGCAGTTCTTC.

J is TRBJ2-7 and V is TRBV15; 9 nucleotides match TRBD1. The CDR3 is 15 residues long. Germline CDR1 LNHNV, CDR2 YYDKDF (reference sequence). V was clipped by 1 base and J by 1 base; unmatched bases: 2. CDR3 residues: CATSRAGTGSYEQYF. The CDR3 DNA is TGTGCCACCAGCAGAGCTGGGACAGGGTCCTACGAGCAGTACTTC.

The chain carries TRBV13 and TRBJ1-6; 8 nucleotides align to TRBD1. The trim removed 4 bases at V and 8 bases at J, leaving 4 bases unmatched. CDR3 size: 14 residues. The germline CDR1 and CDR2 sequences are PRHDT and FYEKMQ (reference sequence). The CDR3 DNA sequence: TGTGCCAGCAGCTCCAGGGGGCCGGATTCACCCCTCCACTTT. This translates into CASSSRGPDSPLHF.

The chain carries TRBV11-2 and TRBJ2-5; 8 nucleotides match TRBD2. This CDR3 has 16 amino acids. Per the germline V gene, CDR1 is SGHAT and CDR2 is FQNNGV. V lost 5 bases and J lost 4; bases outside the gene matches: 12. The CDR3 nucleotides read TGTGCCAGCAGCCGTAGCGGGATGGCCCTCGGAGAGACCCAGTACTTC. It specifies CASSRSGMALGETQYF.

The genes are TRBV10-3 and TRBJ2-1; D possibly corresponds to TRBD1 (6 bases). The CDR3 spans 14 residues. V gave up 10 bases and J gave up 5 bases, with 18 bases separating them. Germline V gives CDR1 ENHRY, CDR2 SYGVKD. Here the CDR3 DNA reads TGTGCCACAAGCCCGGACAGCCCGGACAATGAGCAGTTCTTC. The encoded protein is CATSPDSPDNEQFF.

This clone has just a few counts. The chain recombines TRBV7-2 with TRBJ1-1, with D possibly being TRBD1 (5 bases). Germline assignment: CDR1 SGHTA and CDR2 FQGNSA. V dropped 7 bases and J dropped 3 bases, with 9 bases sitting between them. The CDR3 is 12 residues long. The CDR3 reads CASMWGDTEAFF. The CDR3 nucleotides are TGTGCCAGCATGTGGGGGGACACTGAAGCTTTCTTT.

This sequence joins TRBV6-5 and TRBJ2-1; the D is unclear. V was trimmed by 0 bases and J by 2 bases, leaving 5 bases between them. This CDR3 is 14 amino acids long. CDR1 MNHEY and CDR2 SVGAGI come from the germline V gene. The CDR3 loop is CASSYSAPYNEQFF. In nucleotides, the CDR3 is TGTGCCAGCAGTTACTCGGCCCCCTACAATGAGCAGTTCTTC.

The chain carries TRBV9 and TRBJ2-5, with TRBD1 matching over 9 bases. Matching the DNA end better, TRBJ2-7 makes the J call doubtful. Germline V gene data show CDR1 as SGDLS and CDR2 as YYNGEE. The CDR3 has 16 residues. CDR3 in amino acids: CASSGPSRTGDYEQYF. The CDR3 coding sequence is TGTGCCAGCAGCGGACCCTCTCGGACAGGGGACTACGAGCAGTACTTC.

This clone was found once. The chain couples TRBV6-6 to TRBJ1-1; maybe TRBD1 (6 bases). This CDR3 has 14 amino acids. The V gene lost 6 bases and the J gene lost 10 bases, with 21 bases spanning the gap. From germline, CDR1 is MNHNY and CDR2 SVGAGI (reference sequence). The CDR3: CASSPTPGHLIAFF. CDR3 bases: TGTGCCAGCAGCCCGACACCGGGACACCTGATAGCTTTCTTT.

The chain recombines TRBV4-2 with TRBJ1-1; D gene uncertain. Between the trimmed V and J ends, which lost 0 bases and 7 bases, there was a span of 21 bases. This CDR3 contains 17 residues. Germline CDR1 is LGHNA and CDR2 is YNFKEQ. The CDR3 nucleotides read TGTGCCAGCAGCCAAGAATTCGGGTTGGCAGGACGATTTGAAGCTTTCTTT. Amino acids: CASSQEFGLAGRFEAFF.

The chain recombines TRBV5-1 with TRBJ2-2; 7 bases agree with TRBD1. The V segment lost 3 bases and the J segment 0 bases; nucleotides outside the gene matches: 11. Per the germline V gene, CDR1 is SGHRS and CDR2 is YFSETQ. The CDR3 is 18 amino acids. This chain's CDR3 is CASSSRQGRLANTGELFF. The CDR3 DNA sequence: TGCGCCAGCAGCTCCCGACAGGGTAGATTAGCGAACACCGGGGAGCTGTTTTTT.